The present TCR beta chain was sequenced within a study of molecular identifiers for immune sequencing clone quantification. Study as a whole: Replicate experiments took RNA from 20,000 or 100,000 naive CD8 cells, divided it five ways and sequenced four.

TCRdb passed the PCR reads through MiXCR, listing each CDR3 protein once. The sample holds 60,000 to 75,000 distinct CDR3 sequences, about 19% seen once. Deletions cut 8 bases from V and 0 bases from J, with 17 bases between. CDR1 is MGHRA, CDR2 YSYEKL, per germline. The CDR3 consists of 16 residues. Sequenced material: naive CD8+ T cells from blood, with Jurkat cell RNA spiked in. The subset here: FACS-sorted CD8+CD4-CCR7+CD45RA+ naive T cells. The genes are TRBV4-1 and TRBJ2-1; TRBD1 or TRBD2 may be the D gene (5 bases each). This receptor was identified in a human donor in good health. Some libraries in this study had Jurkat cell RNA spiked in. CDR3 nucleotide sequence: TGCGCCAGCTCCGCCGGGACGAAGAGCTCCTACAATGAGCAGTTCTTC. Encoded protein: CASSAGTKSSYNEQFF.